What follows are 7 T cell receptor beta chains derived from one specimen sequenced in a study of identical twins. TCRdb re-called the 5' RACE reads with MiXCR, one entry per CDR3 protein. The table records about 730,000 distinct CDR3 sequences, about 20% of them present only once. The same sample was also used in a study of T cells expressing NK-cell markers.

The sample taken for sequencing was PBMCs. Receptor source: a woman younger than 30 in good health.

The genes are TRBV29-1 and TRBJ2-5, with 10 nucleotides matching TRBD2. V was clipped by 4 bases and J by 5 bases; unmatched bases: 4. This CDR3 contains 13 residues. Germline V gives CDR1 SQVTM, CDR2 ANQGSEA. CDR3 loop: CSVVSGGLETQYF. CDR3 DNA sequence: TGCAGCGTTGTTAGCGGGGGGTTGGAGACCCAGTACTTC.

This clonotype has at least ten counts. This chain connects TRBV28 to TRBJ1-1; 8 bases match TRBD1. CDR1 and CDR2 from the germline V gene are MDHEN and SYDVKM. The CDR3 has 15 amino acids. Trimming at V came to 10 bases and at J to 4 bases, leaving 14 bases not matched to a gene. The CDR3 DNA reads as TGTGCCACTCACTACAGGGGGAGGCCCGGCACTGAAGCTTTCTTT. This sequence encodes CATHYRGRPGTEAFF.

The rearrangement links TRBV29-1 to TRBJ2-1, with TRBD2 matching 9 bases. The CDR3 spans 17 residues. The junction had 10 bases not matched to a gene; V was cut back by 4 bases and J by 0 bases. Germline assignment: CDR1 SQVTM and CDR2 ANQGSEA. The CDR3 loop reads CSVVVAGAGGSYNEQFF. In DNA form, the CDR3 reads TGCAGCGTTGTAGTAGCGGGGGCGGGAGGCTCCTACAATGAGCAGTTCTTC.

This clonotype was observed many times. The CDR3 DNA sequence: TGTGCCAGCAGCGTAGGAGGGGTTAACAATGAGCAGTTCTTC. Translating it yields CASSVGGVNNEQFF. This chain uses TRBV9 with TRBJ2-1, with D possibly being TRBD1 or TRBD2 (5 bases each). CDR3 length equals 14 residues. V was shortened by 0 bases and J by 5 bases, with 9 bases between the two germline ends. Looked up from germline, CDR1 is SGDLS and CDR2 is YYNGEE.

The chain links TRBV11-3 to TRBJ2-3; weak D call: TRBD2 (6 bases). This CDR3 has 15 residues. From germline, CDR1 is SGHNT and CDR2 YENEEA. V was trimmed by 7 bases and J by 4 bases, leaving 18 bases between them. The CDR3: CASTSPGGEADTQYF. CDR3 coding DNA: TGTGCCAGCACCTCACCCGGCGGGGAAGCAGATACGCAGTATTTT.

Only a few counts were recorded for this clonotype. The chain carries TRBV12-3 or TRBV12-4 and TRBJ2-1; weak D call: TRBD1 (5 bases). The CDR3 sequence is 19 residues long. Between the trimmed V and J ends, which lost 2 bases and 0 bases, there was a span of 20 bases. The CDR3 bases are TGTGCCAGCAGTTTATTTAGGGGTCCAAAATCCTTCTCCTACAATGAGCAGTTCTTC. Its protein is CASSLFRGPKSFSYNEQFF.

V gene TRBV3-1 combines with J gene TRBJ1-2; D uncertain. The CDR3 spans 12 residues. The V end was cut by 5 bases, the J end by 1 base, with 5 bases between. The V gene's germline CDR1 is LGHDT and CDR2 YNNKEL (reference sequence). CDR3 sequence: CASSAINYGYTF. Written as DNA, the CDR3 is TGTGCCAGCAGCGCAATTAACTATGGCTACACCTTC. The whole variable domain, filled in from reference TRBV3-1 and TRBJ1-2, reads DTAVSQTPKYLVTQMGNDKSIKCEQNLGHDTMYWYKQDSKKFLKIMFSYNNKELIINETVPNRFSPKSPDKAHLNLHINSLELGDSAVYFCASSAINYGYTFGSGTRLTVV.